Listed here are 8 T cell receptor beta chains from one sample, sequenced in a study of blood T cell repertoires in COVID-19. Libraries were prepared by immunoSEQ multiplex PCR; TCRdb keeps only in-frame clonotypes and omits some of them. The repertoire holds some 140,000 clones, 75% to 85% seen once, with roughly 20% in the top ten. Material: peripheral blood. The receptor set was obtained from a man older than 75 with acute or convalescent COVID-19.

The chain couples TRBV27 to TRBJ2-2; TRBD1 agrees at 7 bases. The CDR3 consists of 16 residues. CDR1 and CDR2 from the germline V gene are MNHEY and SMNVEV (reference sequence). V shed 3 bases, J shed 3 bases, and the junction held 7 bases outside the gene matches. The CDR3 reads CASSLRGQLYTGELFF. DNA of the CDR3: TGTGCCAGCAGTTTGAGGGGACAGCTCTACACCGGGGAGCTGTTTTTT.

The V call is TRBV4-1, the J call TRBJ1-1; TRBD1 matches at 10 bases. The trim removed 3 bases at V and 4 bases at J, leaving 5 bases unmatched. The CDR3 extends over 15 amino acids. Germline lookup yields CDR1 MGHRA and CDR2 YSYEKL. The CDR3 protein is CASSHPGQGLTEAFF. DNA of the CDR3: TGCGCCAGCAGCCATCCGGGACAGGGGCTCACTGAAGCTTTCTTT.

CDR3 in amino acids: CASISDSGNTIYF. The CDR3 nucleotides are TGTGCCAGCATCTCAGACTCCGGAAACACCATATATTTT. The chain has TRBV6-5 and TRBJ1-3, with D unclear. V lost 7 bases and J 4 bases, leaving 11 bases between the germline ends. CDR1 is MNHEY, CDR2 SVGAGI, per germline. The CDR3 is made up of 13 amino acids.

The V and J genes are TRBV7-9 and TRBJ2-7, with a possible D match to TRBD2 (6 bases). Germline values: CDR1 SEHNR, CDR2 FQNEAQ (reference sequence). The CDR3 runs to 14 residues. V was shortened by 7 bases and J by 2 bases, with 15 bases between the two germline ends. This CDR3 reads CASTPLASPYEQYF. CDR3 in DNA: TGTGCCAGCACCCCTCTAGCGAGTCCCTACGAGCAGTACTTC.

The chain employs TRBV3-1 (or the pseudogene TRBV3-2) and TRBJ2-3, with 13 positions matching TRBD2. V was clipped by 0 bases and J by 8 bases; unmatched bases: 5. From germline, CDR1 is LGHDT and CDR2 YNNKEL (reference sequence). CDR3 length: 16 amino acids. The DNA of the CDR3 is TGTGCCAGCAGCCAAGACGTACTAGCGGGGGGGCGTACGCAGTATTTT. Amino acid sequence: CASSQDVLAGGRTQYF.

The CDR3 region is CASRSAGAPGGEQFF. For the CDR3, the DNA is TGTGCGTCTCGGTCCGCGGGGGCCCCGGGGGGTGAGCAGTTCTTC. The rearrangement links TRBV2 to TRBJ2-1, with a tentative D call TRBD2 (7 bases). The CDR3 is 15 residues long. Germline V gene data show CDR1 as SNHLY and CDR2 as FYNNEI.

This sequence joins TRBV7-9 and TRBJ2-7, with 13 bases that match TRBD2. There are 17 residues in the CDR3. V lost 1 base, J lost 2 bases, and 5 bases stayed unmatched. From germline, CDR1 is SEHNR and CDR2 FQNEAQ (reference sequence). The CDR3: CASSLGLAGGLTYEQYF. The CDR3, as DNA: TGTGCCAGCAGCTTAGGACTAGCGGGGGGTCTTACCTACGAGCAGTACTTC.

The V gene is TRBV10-2, the J gene TRBJ2-7; 8 bases agree with TRBD2. The CDR3 extends over 16 amino acids. Germline lookup yields CDR1 WSHSY and CDR2 SAAADI. The ends lost 1 base at V and 0 bases at J; junction bases unmatched: 5. CDR3 protein: CASSEFGGESSYEQYF. The CDR3 DNA is TGCGCCAGCAGTGAGTTCGGGGGGGAGAGCTCCTACGAGCAGTACTTC.